These 9 T cell receptor beta chains were sequenced from one sample in a study of control samples from healthy donors and cancer patients. Sequencing used immunoSEQ multiplex PCR; TCRdb keeps in-frame clones, though not all of them. The sample records over 120,000 clones, about 93% being singletons. The sample was PBMCs. These TCRs come from a man aged 55 to 70 with colorectal cancer.

CDR3 protein: CASSPRQGAMNTEAFF. CDR3 DNA sequence: TGTGCCAGCTCACCACGACAGGGAGCCATGAACACTGAAGCTTTCTTT. The chain links TRBV18 to TRBJ1-1; 7 nucleotides agree with TRBD1. Germline values: CDR1 KGHSH, CDR2 LQKENI. V dropped 1 base and J dropped 0; count of bases not matched to a gene: 5. The CDR3 has 16 amino acids.

The chain combines TRBV6-1 with TRBJ1-1, with a tentative D call TRBD1 (6 bases). The germline gives CDR1 MNHNS, CDR2 SASEGT. V lost 3 bases and J lost 2, with 10 bases in between. This CDR3 has 14 amino acids. CDR3 sequence: CASSDGGANTEAFF. CDR3 in DNA: TGTGCCAGCAGTGACGGGGGGGCCAACACTGAAGCTTTCTTT.

This chain uses TRBV6-1 with TRBJ2-7, with 9 bases fitting TRBD1. CDR1 MNHNS and CDR2 SASEGT come from the germline V gene. The V and J ends lost 2 bases and 0 bases, in that order; junction bases with no gene match: 5. The CDR3 has 16 residues. The CDR3 region is CASSESLGQGSYEQYF. CDR3 DNA sequence: TGTGCCAGCAGTGAAAGTTTGGGACAGGGCTCCTACGAGCAGTACTTC.

This chain's CDR3 is CAWSRGRQETQYF. CDR3 in DNA: TGTGCCTGGAGTAGGGGGCGACAAGAGACCCAGTACTTC. The chain employs TRBV30 and TRBJ2-5; 7 positions agree with TRBD1. Trimming took 2 bases from V and 2 from J; bases not matched to a gene: 2. This CDR3 region has 13 residues. Germline CDR1 is GTSNPN and CDR2 is SVGIG (reference sequence).

The chain links TRBV6-5 to TRBJ1-5, with D possibly being TRBD1 (6 bases). Trimming removed 2 bases at V and 7 bases at J, with 9 bases between. The germline CDR1 and CDR2 sequences are MNHEY and SVGAGI. The CDR3 covers 13 residues. As DNA, the CDR3 is TGTGCCAGCAGTTACGTCAGGGGCCAGCCCCAGCATTTT. It yields the protein CASSYVRGQPQHF.

The gene calls are TRBV7-8 and TRBJ2-2; 7 bases match TRBD1. Germline CDR1 SGHVS, CDR2 FQNEAQ. The CDR3 totals 15 residues. With 5 bases clipped from V and 5 bases from J, the junction kept 8 bases outside the gene matches. The CDR3 sequence: CASSPGNRGTGELFF. The CDR3 DNA is TGTGCCAGCAGCCCGGGAAACAGGGGAACCGGGGAGCTGTTTTTT.

This chain uses TRBV19 with TRBJ1-3; D gene uncertain. Trimming removed 3 bases from V and 4 bases from J, with 10 bases in between. This CDR3 is 14 amino acids long. CDR1 is LNHDA and CDR2 is SQIVND in the germline V gene (reference sequence). CDR3 sequence (DNA): TGTGCCAGTAGTATCGGCGACCCCGGAAACACCATATATTTT. Its protein is CASSIGDPGNTIYF.

The J gene is TRBJ1-1, the V gene TRBV7-9; D may be TRBD1 (6 bases). CDR1 is SEHNR and CDR2 is FQNEAQ in the germline V gene (reference sequence). This CDR3 has 15 residues. The V end was cut by 2 bases, the J end by 0 bases, with 10 bases between. CDR3: CASSLRTGLNTEAFF. The CDR3 DNA sequence: TGTGCCAGCAGCTTACGTACAGGGTTGAACACTGAAGCTTTCTTT.

About this clone: Other DNA variants within this sample encode the same CDR3. V is TRBV3-1 (or the pseudogene TRBV3-2) and J is TRBJ2-2; no clear D gene. Trimming took 0 bases from V and 7 from J, leaving 6 bases between them. CDR3 length: 13 amino acids. Germline values: CDR1 LGHDT, CDR2 YNNKEL (reference sequence). The CDR3 spells CASSQDEIGELFF. The CDR3 DNA follows: TGTGCCAGCAGCCAAGATGAAATCGGGGAGCTGTTTTTT.